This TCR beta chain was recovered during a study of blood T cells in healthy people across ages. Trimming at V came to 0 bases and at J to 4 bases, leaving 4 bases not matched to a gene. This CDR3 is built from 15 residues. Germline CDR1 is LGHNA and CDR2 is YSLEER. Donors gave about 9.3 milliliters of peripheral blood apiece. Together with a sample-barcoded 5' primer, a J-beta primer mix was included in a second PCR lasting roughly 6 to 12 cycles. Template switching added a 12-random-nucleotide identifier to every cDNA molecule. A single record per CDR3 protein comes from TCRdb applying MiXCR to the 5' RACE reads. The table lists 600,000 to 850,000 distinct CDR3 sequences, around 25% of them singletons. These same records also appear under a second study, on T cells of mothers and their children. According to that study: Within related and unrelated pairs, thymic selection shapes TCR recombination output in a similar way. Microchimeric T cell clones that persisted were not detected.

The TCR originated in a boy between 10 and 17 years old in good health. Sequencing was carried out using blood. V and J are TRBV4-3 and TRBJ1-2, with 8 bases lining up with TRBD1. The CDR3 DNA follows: TGCGCCAGCAGCCAAGACCGGGACAGGCTCTATGGCTACACCTTC. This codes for CASSQDRDRLYGYTF.